Below, 8 T cell receptor beta chains from the same sample are listed, as sequenced in a study of blood T cell repertoires in COVID-19 (dated by TCRdb to about 2020). Receptor amplification or capture employed the immunoSEQ multiplex PCR assay. Sourced from immuneACCESS, this table was stored by TCRdb with only in-frame sequences that have V and J called. A share of the clones is absent; for the studies checked, an unresolved V gene accounts for under half, and the remainder has no known explanation. The sample has 400,000 to 500,000 clones on record, more than 70% of them singletons. The ten largest clones capture about 1.4% of the sample. Sample: PBMCs or T cells enriched from blood (not recorded which). The receptors were gathered from a woman aged 18-30 years who had been exposed to COVID-19.

This chain links TRBV7-2 with TRBJ1-5; D not resolved. This CDR3 comprises 14 residues. Per the germline V gene, CDR1 is SGHTA and CDR2 is FQGNSA. Deletions cut 0 bases from V and 5 bases from J, with 8 bases between. The CDR3 DNA sequence: TGTGCCAGCAGCTTAGCGGGAGTTCATCAGCCCCAGCATTTT. Translated: CASSLAGVHQPQHF.

The chain links TRBV30 to TRBJ1-2, with 8 bases that match TRBD1. Unmatched junction bases numbered 8, after V lost 2 bases and J lost 6 bases. The CDR3 extends over 14 amino acids. CDR1 GTSNPN and CDR2 SVGIG come from the germline V gene (reference sequence). The CDR3 region has the DNA TGTGCCTGGAGTCGACAGGGGCGAGGGGATGGCTACACCTTC. Its protein product is CAWSRQGRGDGYTF.

The chain employs TRBV19 and TRBJ1-3; D unclear. Germline CDR1 and CDR2: LNHDA and SQIVND (reference sequence). With 7 bases removed from V and 0 bases from J, the gap between germline ends came to 4 bases. This CDR3 is built from 12 residues. CDR3 region: CASTSSGNTIYF. CDR3 DNA: TGTGCCAGTACCTCCTCTGGAAACACCATATATTTT.

This clone has more than one count but fewer than ten. The chain has TRBV10-3 and TRBJ1-3, with no clear D. The length of the CDR3 is 15 residues. Germline V gives CDR1 ENHRY, CDR2 SYGVKD. V lost 3 bases and J 0 bases, leaving 9 bases between the germline ends. CDR3 region: CAISESLISGNTIYF. The CDR3 bases are TGTGCCATCAGTGAATCACTGATCTCTGGAAACACCATATATTTT.

The rearrangement uses TRBV6-5 and TRBJ1-1; the match to TRBD1 covers 7 bases. CDR1 MNHEY and CDR2 SVGAGI come from the germline V gene. The V segment lost 2 bases and the J segment 3 bases; nucleotides outside the gene matches: 3. The CDR3 loop spans 14 amino acids. CDR3 amino acids: CASSYHQGDTEAFF. DNA for the CDR3: TGTGCCAGCAGTTACCATCAGGGGGACACTGAAGCTTTCTTT.

This clone was found once. The chain recombines TRBV5-4 with TRBJ2-1; 11 bases line up with TRBD1. The CDR3 runs to 15 residues. Trimming removed 4 bases from V and 7 bases from J; junction bases left unmatched: 7. The germline V gene encodes CDR1 SGHNT and CDR2 YYREEE (reference sequence). The CDR3 region has the DNA TGTGCCAGCAGCACAGGACAGGGGGCTATTAATGAGCAGTTCTTC. As protein: CASSTGQGAINEQFF.

This chain connects TRBV4-1 to TRBJ2-5; 7 bases are shared with TRBD1. The CDR3 is 14 amino acids. The germline CDR1 and CDR2 sequences are MGHRA and YSYEKL. V shed 6 bases and J 5 bases; nucleotides not matched to a gene: 9. The CDR3 spells CASSPQGEWETQYF. CDR3 bases: TGCGCCAGCAGTCCTCAGGGGGAGTGGGAGACCCAGTACTTC.

The gene calls are TRBV18 and TRBJ1-4; TRBD1 might be the D (6 bases). Germline CDR1 is KGHSH and CDR2 is LQKENI. This CDR3 contains 20 residues. The V and J ends lost 3 bases and 0 bases respectively, with 23 bases between them. CDR3 residues: CASSPYPLQGGTTTNEKLFF. CDR3 sequence (DNA): TGTGCCAGCTCACCGTACCCTTTACAAGGGGGTACTACAACTAATGAAAAACTGTTTTTT. The whole variable domain, remainder taken from reference TRBV18 and TRBJ1-4, is NAGVMQNPRHLVRRRGQEARLRCSPMKGHSHVYWYRQLPEEGLKFMVYLQKENIIDESGMPKERFSAEFPKEGPSILRIQQVVRGDSAAYFCASSPYPLQGGTTTNEKLFFGSGTQLSVL.